Following are 11 T cell receptor beta chains from one sample sequenced in a study of radiotherapy plus CTLA-4 blockade in lung cancer. Profiled with immunoSEQ multiplex PCR; TCRdb holds only in-frame clones, not every one. The data contain approximately 37,000 clones, approximately 70% of them singletons. Material: peripheral blood, obtained from a patient treated with radiotherapy plus ipilimumab. These TCRs come from a human donor with non-small cell lung cancer who had stable disease on radiotherapy plus ipilimumab.

CDR3: CASSTRGRGREDGYTF. The CDR3 coding sequence is TGTGCCAGCAGCACCCGGGGCAGGGGGCGCGAGGATGGCTACACCTTC. This chain uses TRBV9 with TRBJ1-2; TRBD1 matches 8 bases. The germline CDR1 and CDR2 sequences are SGDLS and YYNGEE. CDR3 length: 16 residues. J lost 6 bases, V lost 4 bases, and 14 bases had no gene match.

The genes are TRBV7-2 and TRBJ1-1; 7 bases are shared with TRBD1. Germline V gives CDR1 SGHTA, CDR2 FQGNSA. The V segment lost 5 bases and the J segment 3 bases; nucleotides outside the gene matches: 3. CDR3 length: 13 amino acids. In DNA, the CDR3 is TGTGCCAGCAGCGCCGGACAGGACACTGAAGCTTTCTTT. This gives the protein CASSAGQDTEAFF.

Only one count was recorded for this clone. This chain joins TRBV5-8 and TRBJ2-3; TRBD2 agrees at 7 bases. The germline V gene encodes CDR1 SGHTS and CDR2 YDEGEE. This CDR3 contains 17 residues. The V gene end was trimmed by 0 bases and the J gene end by 4 bases; junction bases not matched to a gene: 11. The CDR3 DNA sequence: TGTGCCAGCAGCTTGGTTTTATCGGCGGGAGCCTCAGATACGCAGTATTTT. This sequence encodes CASSLVLSAGASDTQYF.

Points on this clone: An end of the junction differs from the germline gene, which may be a read error. V gene TRBV7-2 combines with J gene TRBJ1-5; unclear D gene. The CDR3 consists of 14 residues. CDR1 and CDR2 from the germline V gene are SGHTA and FQGNSA. The CDR3 DNA reads as TGTGCCAGCAGCTTAGGGAGTTACAATCAACCCCAGCATTTT. This sequence encodes CASSLGSYNQPQHF.

This rearrangement joins TRBV18 to TRBJ1-1; the D is unclear. Germline CDR1 is KGHSH and CDR2 is LQKENI. V dropped 1 base and J dropped 0 bases, with 9 bases sitting between them. This CDR3 has 15 residues. CDR3 amino acids: CASSPLADMNTEAFF. DNA for the CDR3: TGTGCCAGCTCACCACTGGCAGACATGAACACTGAAGCTTTCTTT.

This clone was recorded a few times. V and J are TRBV11-2 and TRBJ2-7, with a possible D match to TRBD2 (6 bases). V was trimmed by 6 bases and J by 9 bases, leaving 21 bases between them. The length of the CDR3 is 14 residues. Germline V gene lookup returns CDR1 SGHAT and CDR2 FQNNGV. The CDR3 DNA reads as TGTGCCAGCAGACCTGCCCGGGCTAAGGGAGGGCAGTACTTC. Residues: CASRPARAKGGQYF.

V is TRBV11-2 and J is TRBJ2-1; D is perhaps TRBD1 (5 bases). CDR3 size: 17 residues. Germline V CDR1 and CDR2: SGHAT, FQNNGV. V lost 0 bases and J 6 bases, leaving 18 bases between the germline ends. Written as DNA, the CDR3 is TGTGCCAGCAGCTTAGATCCGACGCAGGGAAGGGGCAATGAGCAGTTCTTC. This codes for CASSLDPTQGRGNEQFF.

V is TRBV30 and J is TRBJ2-3, with TRBD1 matching over 9 bases. In germline, CDR1 is GTSNPN, CDR2 SVGIG (reference sequence). The CDR3 runs to 15 residues. V gave up 5 bases and J gave up 5 bases; unmatched junction bases: 11. The CDR3 is CAWSRGGQGKDTQYF. CDR3 coding DNA: TGTGCCTGGTCCCGCGGGGGACAGGGTAAAGATACGCAGTATTTT.

The chain uses TRBV4-1 and TRBJ1-2; 7 bases are a match to TRBD1. The CDR3 is made up of 14 amino acids. Trimming took 1 base from V and 5 from J; bases not matched to a gene: 4. Germline CDR1 reads MGHRA; CDR2 reads YSYEKL. The CDR3 loop is CASSQAGTAYGYTF. In nucleotides, the CDR3 is TGCGCCAGCAGCCAAGCCGGGACAGCGTATGGCTACACCTTC.

The CDR3 nucleotides are TGTGCCAGCATTACAGGGGGCTTGAATGGCTACACCTTC. Protein: CASITGGLNGYTF. The rearrangement joins TRBV2 to TRBJ1-2, with 9 bases identical to TRBD1. Per germline, CDR1 SNHLY and CDR2 FYNNEI. The CDR3 totals 13 residues. V trimming: 7 bases; J trimming: 6 bases; junction bases outside the gene matches: 6.

The chain has TRBV15 and TRBJ1-1, with D unclear. The germline V and J ends were trimmed by 6 bases and 1 base, with 3 bases remaining between them. CDR3 size: 11 residues. Germline V gene sequence: CDR1 LNHNV, CDR2 YYDKDF (reference sequence). DNA for the CDR3: TGTGCCACCAGGGCGAACACTGAAGCTTTCTTT. Residues: CATRANTEAFF.